Listed here are 2 T cell receptor beta chains from one sample, sequenced in a study of CD8+ T cells in alopecia areata. RNA was isolated and reverse transcribed to cDNA, the sequencing template. Sequencing used immunoSEQ multiplex PCR; TCRdb keeps in-frame clones, though not all of them. This sample has approximately 210,000 clones, with 66% found just once. The treatment: oral pan-JAK inhibitor, 5-10 mg twice daily. This specimen consisted of CD4+ T cells sorted from blood, obtained at roughly week 45, from a patient treated with tofacitinib. All receptors derive from a human donor with alopecia areata.

The CDR3 DNA sequence: TGTGCCTGGAGTGGAACAGCTTGGGGCTACACCTTC. Translated, it gives CAWSGTAWGYTF. This chain joins TRBV30 and TRBJ1-2; D is unresolved. Germline V gene data show CDR1 as GTSNPN and CDR2 as SVGIG (reference sequence). This CDR3 has 12 residues. Trimming pared 1 base from V and 8 bases from J, leaving 11 bases between.

The chain carries TRBV4-1 and TRBJ2-3; D not certain. This CDR3 is 14 amino acids long. V lost 5 bases and J lost 1, with 10 bases in between. Germline V gene lookup returns CDR1 MGHRA and CDR2 YSYEKL. CDR3 sequence (DNA): TGCGCCAGCAGCATTACGAGCGGCACAGATACGCAGTATTTT. This encodes CASSITSGTDTQYF.